Following are 5 T cell receptor beta chains from one sample sequenced in a study of beta chain features in type 1 diabetes (dated 2018 in TCRdb). Preparation of the library involved the immunoSEQ multiplex PCR assay. The entire isolated RNA was reverse transcribed using the High Capacity cDNA Reverse Transcription Kit, and thus expressed TCRB transcripts were sequenced. The immuneACCESS repertoire file appears here via TCRdb, limited to in-frame rearrangements. These files lack a portion of the clones; in checked studies, under half of the deficit traces to unresolved V genes, and the cause of the others is not known. For this sample the table gives about 900,000 clones, of which roughly 16% were detected only once. Clones ranked in the top ten supply around 0.02% of the sample. Sequenced material: naive CD4+ T cells from blood. The cell subset or site label, as the study defines it: true naive CD4+ T cells. The receptors shown here come from a woman under 30 in good health.

The rearrangement links TRBV27 to TRBJ1-5, with 7 positions matching TRBD1. The germline V gene has CDR1 MNHEY and CDR2 SMNVEV (reference sequence). The CDR3 runs to 16 residues. The V gene end was trimmed by 6 bases and the J gene end by 11 bases; junction bases not matched to a gene: 19. For the CDR3, the DNA is TGTGCCAGCAGCCCCGCCGGGACCCCAGGGGGAATGGCCCAGCATTTT. Amino acid sequence: CASSPAGTPGGMAQHF.

This clone has a handful of counts. The chain has TRBV28 and TRBJ2-1; 8 bases agree with TRBD2. This CDR3 is built from 17 residues. Germline V gives CDR1 MDHEN, CDR2 SYDVKM. Trimming removed 1 base from V and 6 bases from J; junction bases left unmatched: 11. The CDR3 bases are TGTGCCAGCAGTTTATTGGGCGGGAGGTCTCATTTCAATGAGCAGTTCTTC. It codes for CASSLLGGRSHFNEQFF.

The chain couples TRBV9 to TRBJ2-1; D is possibly TRBD2 (5 bases). The CDR3 consists of 15 residues. Germline-derived CDR1 and CDR2 are SGDLS and YYNGEE. Trimming pared 0 bases from V and 6 bases from J, leaving 13 bases between. CDR3 in DNA: TGTGCCAGCAGCGTAGGTGTTCTTGGAGGCAATGAGCAGTTCTTC. Encoded protein: CASSVGVLGGNEQFF.

The V gene is TRBV7-9, the J gene TRBJ1-2; D is unclear. The CDR3 is 12 amino acids. Per germline, CDR1 SEHNR and CDR2 FQNEAQ (reference sequence). The ends were cut back, 1 base at V and 6 bases at J, with 6 bases in the middle. The CDR3 spells CASSLDEHGYTF. The CDR3 DNA reads TGTGCCAGCAGCTTAGATGAACATGGCTACACCTTC.

Turning to this clone: Distinct nucleotide sequences in the sample also encode this CDR3. The CDR3 nucleotides read TGCGCCAGCAGCCAAGGACTAGCGGGGGGGCAAGAGACCCAGTACTTC. Translating it yields CASSQGLAGGQETQYF. This chain links TRBV4-3 with TRBJ2-5; 14 bases match TRBD2. Unmatched junction bases numbered 0, after V lost 1 base and J lost 2 bases. Germline assignment: CDR1 LGHNA and CDR2 YSLEER. The CDR3 sequence is 16 residues long.